These 19 T cell receptor beta chains originate from one sample sequenced in a study of blood T cell repertoires in COVID-19. The repertoire was sequenced with immunoSEQ multiplex PCR; TCRdb's copy has only in-frame clones and lacks some. The top ten hold 2.5% of the sample, which has about 200,000 clones, 83% seen once. The sample consisted of peripheral blood. The receptors come from a woman between 35 and 50 years old with active or convalescent COVID-19.

The chain is built from TRBV19 and TRBJ2-3; 11 positions agree with TRBD2. Germline V lookup: CDR1 LNHDA, CDR2 SQIVND (reference sequence). V shed 5 bases and J 4 bases; nucleotides not matched to a gene: 2. The CDR3 has 14 residues. CDR3 nucleotides: TGTGCCAGTAGTGTAGCGGGAGGGGCAGATACGCAGTATTTT. It encodes CASSVAGGADTQYF.

This clone was detected once. The chain recombines TRBV11-3 with TRBJ2-5, with a possible D match to TRBD2 (6 bases). The V and J ends lost 1 base and 2 bases respectively, with 8 bases between them. CDR1 and CDR2 from the germline V gene are SGHNT and YENEEA. The CDR3 sequence is 14 residues long. CDR3 nucleotides: TGTGCCAGCAGCTTAGGGGGACTTCAAGAGACCCAGTACTTC. It translates to CASSLGGLQETQYF.

This chain uses TRBV6-1 with TRBJ2-1; 7 bases map to TRBD2. This CDR3 is built from 15 residues. Losses at the gene ends were 2 bases for V and 7 bases for J; bases not matched to a gene: 8. The germline V gene has CDR1 MNHNS and CDR2 SASEGT. This chain's CDR3 is CASSELGGGLNEQFF. DNA of the CDR3: TGTGCCAGCAGTGAACTGGGGGGAGGGTTGAATGAGCAGTTCTTC.

The chain joins TRBV11-3 to TRBJ1-1, with D maybe TRBD1 (6 bases). The germline gives CDR1 SGHNT, CDR2 YENEEA. V was clipped by 4 bases and J by 1 base, with 10 bases between them. The CDR3 is made up of 14 amino acids. The CDR3 DNA is TGTGCCAGCAGCTCGGACAGAACGAACACTGAAGCTTTCTTT. Amino acids: CASSSDRTNTEAFF.

V and J are TRBV4-1 and TRBJ2-1, with TRBD2 matching over 8 bases. CDR3 size: 18 residues. Germline loops: CDR1 MGHRA, CDR2 YSYEKL. Trimming took 5 bases from V and 7 from J; bases not matched to a gene: 19. The DNA of the CDR3 is TGCGCCAGCAGCGCCCCTTCGGGGGGGGAGAACTCTTGGAATGAGCAGTTCTTC. It yields the protein CASSAPSGGENSWNEQFF.

The chain joins TRBV13 to TRBJ1-2, with 7 bases that match TRBD1. Looked up from germline, CDR1 is PRHDT and CDR2 is FYEKMQ (reference sequence). The V segment lost 4 bases and the J segment 4 bases; nucleotides outside the gene matches: 9. The CDR3 loop spans 15 amino acids. The CDR3 here is CASSSSEGARYGYTF. The CDR3 DNA is TGTGCCAGCAGCTCAAGCGAGGGGGCGCGCTATGGCTACACCTTC.

This chain uses TRBV5-1 with TRBJ1-4; a possible D gene is TRBD1 (6 bases). Germline V gene data show CDR1 as SGHRS and CDR2 as YFSETQ. Trimming removed 4 bases at V and 5 bases at J, with 9 bases between. CDR3 length: 13 residues. The CDR3 is CASSRTDNEKLFF. In nucleotides, the CDR3 is TGCGCCAGCAGCAGGACAGACAATGAAAAACTGTTTTTT.

The J gene is TRBJ1-4, the V gene TRBV7-9, with D perhaps TRBD1 (5 bases). This CDR3 has 13 residues. The ends were cut back, 2 bases at V and 8 bases at J, with 9 bases in the middle. Per the germline V gene, CDR1 is SEHNR and CDR2 is FQNEAQ (reference sequence). CDR3 sequence reads: CASSLNSGEKLFF. CDR3 DNA: TGTGCCAGCAGCTTAAACTCAGGGGAAAAACTGTTTTTT. The whole variable domain, remainder taken from reference TRBV7-9 and TRBJ1-4, is DTGVSQNPRHKITKRGQNVTFRCDPISEHNRLYWYRQTLGQGPEFLTYFQNEAQLEKSRLLSDRFSAERPKGSFSTLEIQRTEQGDSAMYLCASSLNSGEKLFFGSGTQLSVL.

CDR3 sequence: CASSDGLGYGYTF. CDR3 sequence (DNA): TGTGCCAGCAGTGACGGGTTGGGCTATGGCTACACCTTC. V usage is TRBV6-1 and J usage is TRBJ1-2; no clear D. V gave up 3 bases and J gave up 4 bases, with 9 bases separating them. The CDR3 is 13 residues long. From germline, CDR1 is MNHNS and CDR2 SASEGT.

This clone was counted only a few times. In DNA, the CDR3 is TGTGCCAGCAGCTTATCACAGAGTACTGAAGCTTTCTTT. Translated, it gives CASSLSQSTEAFF. The V and J genes are TRBV7-3 and TRBJ1-1; D is unresolved. Between the trimmed V and J ends, which lost 2 bases and 5 bases, there was a span of 9 bases. The CDR3 length is 13 residues. Germline CDR1 reads SGHTA; CDR2 reads FQGTGA.

The chain is built from TRBV30 and TRBJ1-1; D perhaps matches TRBD1 (6 bases). The V and J ends lost 4 bases and 0 bases respectively, with 9 bases between them. CDR1 is GTSNPN, CDR2 SVGIG, per germline (reference sequence). This CDR3 comprises 13 residues. CDR3 DNA: TGTGCCTGGAATGGACAGTTGAACACTGAAGCTTTCTTT. Translated, it gives CAWNGQLNTEAFF.

The CDR3 DNA follows: TGCGCCAGCACCGTCGGACAGGGGGATCAGCCCCAGCATTTT. Protein product: CASTVGQGDQPQHF. This chain connects TRBV4-1 to TRBJ1-5; TRBD1 matches at 10 bases. Germline CDR1 and CDR2: MGHRA and YSYEKL. The V gene end was trimmed by 7 bases and the J gene end by 5 bases; junction bases not matched to a gene: 5. The CDR3 has 14 residues.

The V and J genes are TRBV18 and TRBJ2-3; D is uncertain. With 3 bases removed from V and 2 bases from J, the gap between germline ends came to 3 bases. Germline V gives CDR1 KGHSH, CDR2 LQKENI. The CDR3 totals 12 residues. The CDR3 DNA is TGTGCCAGCTCACCCTACACAGATACGCAGTATTTT. The encoded protein is CASSPYTDTQYF.

Only one count was recorded for this clone. This sequence joins TRBV9 and TRBJ1-5; the D gene is possibly TRBD1 (6 bases). The CDR3 contains 14 residues. V was cut by 0 bases and J by 7 bases, with 11 bases left in between. Germline V gene lookup returns CDR1 SGDLS and CDR2 YYNGEE. CDR3 coding DNA: TGTGCCAGCAGCGTAGAGCAGGGGCCCCAGCCCCAGCATTTT. It translates to CASSVEQGPQPQHF.

The rearrangement uses TRBV9 and TRBJ1-2, with D maybe TRBD1 (5 bases). V was clipped by 0 bases and J by 0 bases, with 9 bases between them. The CDR3 is 15 amino acids. Germline V lookup: CDR1 SGDLS, CDR2 YYNGEE. CDR3 sequence (DNA): TGTGCCAGCAGCGTAGCTTTGGGGCCTAACTATGGCTACACCTTC. Translation gives CASSVALGPNYGYTF.

The chain employs TRBV10-1 and TRBJ2-1; 9 nucleotides agree with TRBD2. V shed 4 bases and J 2 bases; nucleotides not matched to a gene: 3. Germline CDR1 WNHNN, CDR2 SYGVQD (reference sequence). CDR3 length equals 15 residues. CDR3 in DNA: TGCGCCAGCAGTGCTAGCGGGGTAGCCTACAATGAGCAGTTCTTC. This translates into CASSASGVAYNEQFF.

The chain recombines TRBV27 with TRBJ1-1, with D possibly matching TRBD1 (6 bases). V gave up 2 bases and J gave up 7 bases, with 11 bases separating them. This CDR3 comprises 13 residues. CDR1 and CDR2 (germline): MNHEY, SMNVEV (reference sequence). In DNA form, the CDR3 reads TGTGCCAGCAGTTTACAGGGGAACGGTGAAGCTTTCTTT. It translates to CASSLQGNGEAFF.

This chain uses TRBV6-1 with TRBJ1-2, with no clear D. Germline CDR1 and CDR2: MNHNS and SASEGT. The V end lost 2 bases, the J end lost 1 base, and 17 bases lay between the germline ends. This CDR3 contains 17 residues. In nucleotides, the CDR3 is TGTGCCAGCAGTGAATTTTCTTCGGGTAGCTATAACTATGGCTACACCTTC. It codes for CASSEFSSGSYNYGYTF.

This rearrangement joins TRBV5-8 to TRBJ2-7, with unresolved D. Germline CDR1 SGHTS, CDR2 YDEGEE. This CDR3 is 12 amino acids long. V was pared by 1 base and J by 7 bases, with 9 bases between. The CDR3 sequence is CASSLYYREQYF. CDR3 in DNA: TGTGCCAGCAGCTTGTACTACCGGGAGCAGTACTTC.